A single TCR beta chain is shown here with its context. Its target is not known. The record originates from a study of OX40 agonist ivuxolimab in advanced cancers. Generated by immunoSEQ multiplex PCR, the TCRdb table keeps only in-frame clones and is missing some. The sample contains about 12,000 clones, roughly 77% of which appear only once. Germline lookup yields CDR1 MDHEN and CDR2 SYDVKM. V gave up 7 bases and J gave up 5 bases, with 14 bases separating them. This CDR3 comprises 13 residues. Study findings and constraints: Dosing at 0.1 to 3.0 mg/kg was accompanied by clonal expansion of CD4+ and CD8+ blood T cells by week 6.

The V and J genes are TRBV28 and TRBJ2-5, with D unclear. This receptor was identified in an adult with an advanced solid tumor such as melanoma, head and neck, liver or kidney cancer. This specimen was CD4+ or CD8+ T cells sorted from blood, taken in a trial of the OX40 agonist ivuxolimab. The DNA for the CDR3 is TGTGCCAGCACCCTTCCTAGTCGGGAGACCCAGTACTTC. Translation: CASTLPSRETQYF.